This is a list of T cell receptor beta chains from one sample in a study of blood T cells in healthy people across ages. TCRdb itself ran the 5' RACE reads through MiXCR, one entry per CDR3 protein. The data show 540,000 or so distinct CDR3 sequences, roughly 48% seen once. Sequenced input: blood. The receptor source for this set is a man older than 75 in good health. CDR3s include the opening cysteine and the closing phenylalanine or tryptophan. D genes are given only for firm matches. Clone size is shown for a subset of rows, as once, few, many or a class of expanded clone.

D gene | J gene | clone size | V gene | CDR3 DNA | CDR3 protein
TRBD2 | TRBJ2-3 | once | TRBV7-2 | TGTGCCAGCAGCCCGCGGGGGGCCTACACAGATACGCAGTATTTT | CASSPRGAYTDTQYF
- | TRBJ2-1 | few | TRBV7-9 | TGTGCCAGCAGCTCACGGGGCGGGCCAGGCAATGAGCAGTTCTTC | CASSSRGGPGNEQFF
TRBD2 | TRBJ2-1 | few | TRBV6-2/TRBV6-3 | TGTGCCAGCAGAATAAGACGCCAGCGGGGGGGATTCTACAATGAGCAGTTCTTC | CASRIRRQRGGFYNEQFF
TRBD2 | TRBJ2-4 | - | TRBV20-1 | TGCAGTGCCAATAGGTTGGCGGGGGGAGAGCAGTACTTC | CSANRLAGGEQYF
- | TRBJ2-1 | - | TRBV7-2 | TGTGCCAGCCACCAGGCCCGGGAAGGGGAGCAGTTCTTC | CASHQAREGEQFF
TRBD1 | TRBJ1-2 | - | TRBV5-4 | TGTGCCAGCAGCTTGCCAGGGGGTGTTAACTATGGCTACACCTTC | CASSLPGGVNYGYTF
TRBD2 | TRBJ2-5 | - | TRBV7-2 | TGTGCCAGTAGCTTAGTTAGCGGGGTCACGGCGAAGACCCAGTACTTC | CASSLVSGVTAKTQYF
- | TRBJ2-3 | few | TRBV24-1 | TGTGCCACCGATAGAATGACAGGCTCCACAGATACGCAGTATTTT | CATDRMTGSTDTQYF
- | TRBJ2-7 | - | TRBV15 | TGTGCCACCAGCAAAGGCTCCTACGAGCAGTACTTC | CATSKGSYEQYF
TRBD2 | TRBJ2-5 | - | TRBV4-1 | TGCGCCAGCAGCCAATCACGCAGAGCGGGAGAGAGGGAGACCCAGTACTTC | CASSQSRRAGERETQYF
TRBD2 | TRBJ2-7 | - | TRBV30 | TGTGCCTGGAGTGTACGGCGGGGGTTCGGCGAGCAGTACTTC | CAWSVRRGFGEQYF
- | TRBJ2-5 | - | TRBV7-7 | TGTGCTAGCAGCCCTACAGGCGTCCAAGAGACCCAGTACTTC | CASSPTGVQETQYF
TRBD2 | TRBJ2-1 | - | TRBV5-5 | TGTGCCAGCAGCATCACTAGCGGGGCCTACAATGAGCAGTTCTTC | CASSITSGAYNEQFF
- | TRBJ1-6 | few | TRBV12-3/TRBV12-4 | TGTGCCAGCACCAACGGAGATTCACCCCTCCACTTT | CASTNGDSPLHF
- | TRBJ1-2 | - | TRBV7-6 | TGTGCCAGCAGCTTAGGAGGGGACCGGAGCTATGGCTACACCTTC | CASSLGGDRSYGYTF
TRBD2 | TRBJ2-1 | few | TRBV20-1 | TGCAGTGCTTCAGGTGGGACTAGCGGGTTCGGGGAGCAGTTCTTC | CSASGGTSGFGEQFF
TRBD1 | TRBJ2-3 | - | TRBV5-1 | TGCGCCAGCAGCCGGGGACAGGGGGCGATACAGACATCGGATACGCAGTATTTT | CASSRGQGAIQTSDTQYF
- | TRBJ2-7 | - | TRBV6-5 | TGTGCCAGCAGCCGGGGCCCCATGGGTTACGAGCAGTACTTC | CASSRGPMGYEQYF
- | TRBJ1-4 | few | TRBV21-1 | TGTGCCAGCAGAAAAGGCCTAAGTAATGAAAAACTGTTTTTT | CASRKGLSNEKLFF
TRBD2 | TRBJ2-5 | - | TRBV20-1 | TGCAGTGCTAACTCCGGACTAGCGGGAGGGTCGTCCTACAATGAGCAGTACTTC | CSANSGLAGGSSYNEQYF
- | TRBJ2-7 | - | TRBV20-1 | TGCAGTGCTCTTACAGGGAAGAGCTCCTACGAGCAGTACTTC | CSALTGKSSYEQYF
- | TRBJ1-1 | - | TRBV27 | TGTGCCAGCATCGGGTATCAGGGCATCGGCACTGAAGCTTTCTTT | CASIGYQGIGTEAFF
TRBD2 | TRBJ2-5 | - | TRBV12-3/TRBV12-4 | TGTGCCAGCACCGTAGCGGGAGTTGGGAACAATGAGCAGTACTTC | CASTVAGVGNNEQYF
- | TRBJ2-5 | few | TRBV25-1 | TGTGCCAGCAGTGAATATATTGGGTTTGCGGATTCGGAGCAGTACTTC | CASSEYIGFADSEQYF
- | TRBJ2-1 | few | TRBV7-3 | TGTGCCAGCAGCTTACAAACTAGCTGGTACAATGAGCAGTTCTTC | CASSLQTSWYNEQFF
- | TRBJ2-7 | many | TRBV12-3/TRBV12-4 | TGTGCCAGCACTTTCCAGGGTGGCGAGCAGTACTTC | CASTFQGGEQYF
TRBD2 | TRBJ2-1 | once | TRBV6-5 | TGTGCCAGCAGTTATTCAGGGACTAGCGGGAGACGGACCTACAATGAGCAGTTCTTC | CASSYSGTSGRRTYNEQFF
- | TRBJ2-5 | - | TRBV12-3/TRBV12-4 | TGTGCCAGCAGACGCGATTACAAAGACCAAGAGACCCAGTACTTC | CASRRDYKDQETQYF
- | TRBJ2-7 | few | TRBV7-2 | TGTGCCAGCAGCTTACATGGGACTCAGGGAGCCGAGCAGTACTTC | CASSLHGTQGAEQYF
- | TRBJ2-4 | - | TRBV21-1 | TGTGCCAGCAGCACGAGGACTAGCGGAAGGTACATTCAGTACTTC | CASSTRTSGRYIQYF
- | TRBJ2-7 | - | TRBV11-2 | TGTGCCAGCAGCCCCGTCGCTCGCAGTTCCTACAATGAGCAGTACTTC | CASSPVARSSYNEQYF
- | TRBJ2-7 | many | TRBV6-6 | TGTGCCAGCAGTTACCCGATCGGGACTTTTTACGAGCAGTACTTC | CASSYPIGTFYEQYF
TRBD2 | TRBJ2-1 | - | TRBV7-9 | TGTGCCAGCAGCTTCACGTCTAGCGGGGGGGCGGTCGAGCAGTTCTTC | CASSFTSSGGAVEQFF
- | TRBJ2-1 | - | TRBV7-2 | TGTGCCAGCAGCCCCCGACAGGGACTCCACGAGCAGTTCTTC | CASSPRQGLHEQFF
- | TRBJ2-7 | once | TRBV18 | TGTGCCAGCTCACCACCCGCGGCCCCCGAGCAGTACTTC | CASSPPAAPEQYF
- | TRBJ2-2 | few | TRBV7-9 | TGTGCCAGCAGCTTAGCTGCGGGAACCGGGGAGCTGTTTTTT | CASSLAAGTGELFF
- | TRBJ2-1 | many | TRBV5-1 | TGTGCCAGCAGCCTCGACGCCTACAATGAGCAGTTCTTC | CASSLDAYNEQFF
- | TRBJ2-7 | - | TRBV3-1 | TGTGCCAGCAGCCAAGGGGTGGGGAGTGAGCAGTACTTC | CASSQGVGSEQYF
- | TRBJ2-1 | - | TRBV18 | TGTGCCAGCTCACCAGAGGTGGACAATGAGCAGTTCTTC | CASSPEVDNEQFF
- | TRBJ2-1 | - | TRBV2 | TGTGCCAGCCAGAGGCAGGGTTACAATGAGCAGTTCTTC | CASQRQGYNEQFF
TRBD1 | TRBJ2-3 | - | TRBV7-8 | TGTGCCAGCAGCTTGAGGGGGCTGCTAGATATGGATACGCAGTATTTT | CASSLRGLLDMDTQYF